These T cell receptor beta chains were read from a single sample in a study of early T cells in non-severe SARS-CoV-2 infection. TCRdb used MiXCR to reprocess the 5' RACE reads, holding one entry per CDR3 protein. This sample has approximately 81,000 distinct CDR3 sequences, with about 6% found just once. The sample was whole blood. The receptors originated from an adult who was a healthcare worker with PCR-confirmed SARS-CoV-2 infection or an uninfected control (not recorded which). Both conserved end residues are part of each CDR3. A D gene is named only where the DNA matches it firmly. Size is omitted from some rows. Given values are once, few, many or a class for expanded clones.

CDR3nt: TGTGCCAGCAGCCCCTCAACCCGGCAACTGGCTGTTGATGAGCAGTACTTC
CDR3aa: CASSPSTRQLAVDEQYF
d_gene: NA
abundance: many
j_gene: TRBJ2-7
v_gene: TRBV7-6

CDR3nt: TGCAGTGCTAGAGAGGGGACAGGGGTTTCACCCCTCCACTTT
CDR3aa: CSAREGTGVSPLHF
d_gene: TRBD1
abundance: many
j_gene: TRBJ1-6
v_gene: TRBV20-1

CDR3nt: TGCGCCAGCAGTGGTAGCGGGACGGGTGAGCAGTTCTTC
CDR3aa: CASSGSGTGEQFF
d_gene: TRBD2
abundance: few
j_gene: TRBJ2-1
v_gene: TRBV10-1

CDR3nt: TGCAGTGCTAAGCGGGGGGGTAATTGGCTTCAAGAGACCCAGTACTTC
CDR3aa: CSAKRGGNWLQETQYF
d_gene: TRBD2
abundance: many
j_gene: TRBJ2-5
v_gene: TRBV20-1

CDR3nt: TGTGCCAGCTCGCCTCAGGGGTCTAATGGAAACACCATATATTTT
CDR3aa: CASSPQGSNGNTIYF
d_gene: NA
abundance: NA
j_gene: TRBJ1-3
v_gene: TRBV18

CDR3nt: TGTGCCAGTACCAAACAGGGACTCTCCTACAATGAGCAGTTCTTC
CDR3aa: CASTKQGLSYNEQFF
d_gene: NA
abundance: NA
j_gene: TRBJ2-1
v_gene: TRBV19

CDR3nt: TGTGCCAGCAGTCGTTCTAGCGGGGGGACCGGGGAGCTGTTTTTT
CDR3aa: CASSRSSGGTGELFF
d_gene: TRBD2
abundance: few
j_gene: TRBJ2-2
v_gene: TRBV11-3

CDR3nt: TGCGCCAGCAGCTCTTCAGGAGGGGGTGGCGGCACCGGGGAGCTGTTTTTT
CDR3aa: CASSSSGGGGGTGELFF
d_gene: NA
abundance: many
j_gene: TRBJ2-2
v_gene: TRBV5-1

CDR3nt: TGCAGTGCTCTCCGATCCGGGGAGCTGTTTTTT
CDR3aa: CSALRSGELFF
d_gene: NA
abundance: many
j_gene: TRBJ2-2
v_gene: TRBV20-1

CDR3nt: TGTGCCACCGGACAGCCGAACACCGGGGAGCTGTTTTTT
CDR3aa: CATGQPNTGELFF
d_gene: NA
abundance: many
j_gene: TRBJ2-2
v_gene: TRBV24-1

CDR3nt: TGTGCCAGCAGGCCCGGGCTGAACTCCTACGAGCAGTACTTC
CDR3aa: CASRPGLNSYEQYF
d_gene: NA
abundance: NA
j_gene: TRBJ2-7
v_gene: TRBV28

CDR3nt: TGTGCCAGCAGTTTACGGCGGGACGAGCAGTACTTC
CDR3aa: CASSLRRDEQYF
d_gene: NA
abundance: few
j_gene: TRBJ2-7
v_gene: TRBV28

CDR3nt: TGTGCCAGCAGCTTGATGCAGGGGGTGGATACGCAGTATTTT
CDR3aa: CASSLMQGVDTQYF
d_gene: TRBD1
abundance: NA
j_gene: TRBJ2-3
v_gene: TRBV5-5

CDR3nt: TGCAGCGTTGTGCCGACTCCCGCGGGCGAGCAGTACTTC
CDR3aa: CSVVPTPAGEQYF
d_gene: NA
abundance: NA
j_gene: TRBJ2-7
v_gene: TRBV29-1

CDR3nt: TGTGCCAGCAGCTTAACCCCCCGGGGCAGCTCCTACAATGAGCAGTTCTTC
CDR3aa: CASSLTPRGSSYNEQFF
d_gene: NA
abundance: many
j_gene: TRBJ2-1
v_gene: TRBV7-2

CDR3nt: TGTGCCAGCAGCTATTACGGGGATACGCAGTATTTT
CDR3aa: CASSYYGDTQYF
d_gene: NA
abundance: many
j_gene: TRBJ2-3
v_gene: TRBV13

CDR3nt: TGTGCCAGCTCACCACGTGGTTCTCCGCAGGTCGACTATGGCTACACCTTC
CDR3aa: CASSPRGSPQVDYGYTF
d_gene: NA
abundance: many
j_gene: TRBJ1-2
v_gene: TRBV18

CDR3nt: TGCAGTGTATCGTGGTACAATGAGCAGTTCTTC
CDR3aa: CSVSWYNEQFF
d_gene: NA
abundance: NA
j_gene: TRBJ2-1
v_gene: TRBV20-1

CDR3nt: TGCAGTGCTAGAGGACTAGTCTCAGAGACCCAGTACTTC
CDR3aa: CSARGLVSETQYF
d_gene: NA
abundance: NA
j_gene: TRBJ2-5
v_gene: TRBV20-1

CDR3nt: TGTGCCACCAAGGGGGGCCCAGGAGGCTACGAGCAGTACTTC
CDR3aa: CATKGGPGGYEQYF
d_gene: NA
abundance: many
j_gene: TRBJ2-7
v_gene: TRBV10-3

CDR3nt: TGTGCCAGCAGCCGAGGCGAATCACCCCTCCACTTT
CDR3aa: CASSRGESPLHF
d_gene: NA
abundance: few
j_gene: TRBJ1-6
v_gene: TRBV12-3/TRBV12-4

CDR3nt: TGTGCCATCAGTGAGTTACCGCGCTCCTACGAGCAGTACTTC
CDR3aa: CAISELPRSYEQYF
d_gene: NA
abundance: many
j_gene: TRBJ2-7
v_gene: TRBV10-3

CDR3nt: TGTGCCAGCAGCCAAGGAGGGGGACCAAAGTTCTTC
CDR3aa: CASSQGGGPKFF
d_gene: NA
abundance: many
j_gene: TRBJ2-1
v_gene: TRBV3-1

CDR3nt: TGTGCCAGCAGTTCGCAGGGGAGAGAGACCCAGTACTTC
CDR3aa: CASSSQGRETQYF
d_gene: NA
abundance: many
j_gene: TRBJ2-5
v_gene: TRBV6-2/TRBV6-3

CDR3nt: TGCGCCAGCAGCTTTGGGGGTAGGAACACTGAAGCTTTCTTT
CDR3aa: CASSFGGRNTEAFF
d_gene: NA
abundance: many
j_gene: TRBJ1-1
v_gene: TRBV5-1

CDR3nt: TGCAGCGCAAGCTGGGGGAGCAATCAGCCCCAGCATTTT
CDR3aa: CSASWGSNQPQHF
d_gene: NA
abundance: many
j_gene: TRBJ1-5
v_gene: TRBV29-1

CDR3nt: TGCAGTACTAAAATTCTAGCGGGGGGACTAAGCTCCTACAATGAGCAGTTCTTC
CDR3aa: CSTKILAGGLSSYNEQFF
d_gene: TRBD2
abundance: NA
j_gene: TRBJ2-1
v_gene: TRBV20-1

CDR3nt: TGTGCCAGCAGTTTCGGGGGGAAGTACTACGAGCAGTACTTC
CDR3aa: CASSFGGKYYEQYF
d_gene: TRBD2
abundance: NA
j_gene: TRBJ2-7
v_gene: TRBV27

CDR3nt: TGTGCCAGCAGGCAAAAGAGAGTGGGCATCCAAGAGACCCAGTACTTC
CDR3aa: CASRQKRVGIQETQYF
d_gene: NA
abundance: many
j_gene: TRBJ2-5
v_gene: TRBV7-2

CDR3nt: TGCGCCAGCAGTGAGATGAAGGGGGCTTACACTGAAGCTTTCTTT
CDR3aa: CASSEMKGAYTEAFF
d_gene: TRBD1
abundance: many
j_gene: TRBJ1-1
v_gene: TRBV10-1

CDR3nt: TGTGCCAGCAGTCCCCTCCCCGGGGGTGGCACCGGGGAGCTGTTTTTT
CDR3aa: CASSPLPGGGTGELFF
d_gene: NA
abundance: few
j_gene: TRBJ2-2
v_gene: TRBV12-3/TRBV12-4

CDR3nt: TGTGCCAGCAGTTACGCCAGAAACACTGAAGCTTTCTTT
CDR3aa: CASSYARNTEAFF
d_gene: NA
abundance: few
j_gene: TRBJ1-1
v_gene: TRBV6-5

CDR3nt: TGCGCCAGCAGCTTGGGGACTTCGCGAGTTACCTCCGAGCAGTACTTC
CDR3aa: CASSLGTSRVTSEQYF
d_gene: NA
abundance: NA
j_gene: TRBJ2-7
v_gene: TRBV5-1

CDR3nt: TGTGCCAGCAGCCAAGGCGGACGTAGCTACGAGCAGTACTTC
CDR3aa: CASSQGGRSYEQYF
d_gene: NA
abundance: once
j_gene: TRBJ2-7
v_gene: TRBV3-1

CDR3nt: TGTGCCAGCACCCGAGGGATTGAGCAGTTCTTC
CDR3aa: CASTRGIEQFF
d_gene: NA
abundance: many
j_gene: TRBJ2-1
v_gene: TRBV11-2

CDR3nt: TGTGCCAGCAGCTTAGACAATGAGCAGTTCTTC
CDR3aa: CASSLDNEQFF
d_gene: NA
abundance: many
j_gene: TRBJ2-1
v_gene: TRBV11-2

CDR3nt: TGTGCCAGCAGCAACCAGGGGAACTATTCACCCCTCCACTTT
CDR3aa: CASSNQGNYSPLHF
d_gene: NA
abundance: many
j_gene: TRBJ1-6
v_gene: TRBV7-9

CDR3nt: TGTGCCAGCTCAGGGGAATACGGAAACACCATATATTTT
CDR3aa: CASSGEYGNTIYF
d_gene: NA
abundance: few
j_gene: TRBJ1-3
v_gene: TRBV18

CDR3nt: TGTGCCAGCAGCCGCGGAACCTCGGAGACCCAGTACTTC
CDR3aa: CASSRGTSETQYF
d_gene: NA
abundance: NA
j_gene: TRBJ2-5
v_gene: TRBV12-3/TRBV12-4

CDR3nt: TGCAGTGCGAATGACTACGGCCCTGTAGCCACAAATACGCAGTATTTT
CDR3aa: CSANDYGPVATNTQYF
d_gene: NA
abundance: NA
j_gene: TRBJ2-3
v_gene: TRBV20-1

CDR3nt: TGTGCCAGCAGTTCCGGATGGACAGGGGAAGAGACCCAGTACTTC
CDR3aa: CASSSGWTGEETQYF
d_gene: TRBD1
abundance: few
j_gene: TRBJ2-5
v_gene: TRBV6-5

CDR3nt: TGTGCCACGAGAGGGGCGGGGGTAATCTATGGCTACACCTTC
CDR3aa: CATRGAGVIYGYTF
d_gene: NA
abundance: many
j_gene: TRBJ1-2
v_gene: TRBV28

CDR3nt: TGTGCCAGCAGCCGAGAATTGACAGGTTTCTACGAGCAGTACTTC
CDR3aa: CASSRELTGFYEQYF
d_gene: NA
abundance: NA
j_gene: TRBJ2-7
v_gene: TRBV11-2

CDR3nt: TGTGCCAGCAGCTTAGGCCCGGGATCACCCCTCCACTTT
CDR3aa: CASSLGPGSPLHF
d_gene: NA
abundance: many
j_gene: TRBJ1-6
v_gene: TRBV7-2

CDR3nt: TGTGCCAGCAGCGAGGAGGACTGGGGATCTCGAAACACCATATATTTT
CDR3aa: CASSEEDWGSRNTIYF
d_gene: NA
abundance: NA
j_gene: TRBJ1-3
v_gene: TRBV9

CDR3nt: TGTGCCAGCAGTAATCCATCAGGGATGTCCTACAATGAGCAGTTCTTC
CDR3aa: CASSNPSGMSYNEQFF
d_gene: NA
abundance: many
j_gene: TRBJ2-1
v_gene: TRBV6-2/TRBV6-3